Below are 19 T cell receptor beta chains sequenced from a single sample in a study of blood T cells in healthy people across ages. PCR was performed a second time for roughly 7 to 12 cycles using a sample-barcoded 5' primer and a J-beta primer mix. One entry per CDR3 protein results from TCRdb running MiXCR on the 5' RACE reads. The sample has 750,000 or so distinct CDR3 sequences, roughly 25% seen once; the top ten hold just under 9.5%. This sample also belongs to another study, concerning T cells of mothers and their children.

The sequenced material came from blood. These receptors were obtained from a boy between 5 and 17 years old in good health.

J is TRBJ2-7 and V is TRBV4-1; 9 bases are a match to TRBD2. The germline V gene encodes CDR1 MGHRA and CDR2 YSYEKL. This CDR3 comprises 15 residues. V was clipped by 2 bases and J by 6 bases; unmatched bases: 8. The CDR3, as DNA: TGCGCCAGCAGCCAACCTGGGACTAGCCCGATCGAGCAGTACTTC. Encoded protein: CASSQPGTSPIEQYF.

The gene calls are TRBV3-1 and TRBJ2-2, with unresolved D. Germline CDR1 reads LGHDT; CDR2 reads YNNKEL (reference sequence). V gave up 0 bases and J gave up 4 bases, with 15 bases separating them. This CDR3 has 17 amino acids. CDR3 residues: CASSQDFVTAPTGELFF. The CDR3 DNA is TGTGCCAGCAGCCAAGATTTTGTTACAGCCCCCACCGGGGAGCTGTTTTTT.

This chain connects TRBV12-3 or TRBV12-4 to TRBJ2-5; 7 bases are a match to TRBD2. This CDR3 contains 13 residues. J gave up 5 bases and V 6 bases, and 6 bases lay outside the gene matches. As DNA, the CDR3 is TGTGCCAGCAGGTACCAGCGGGGCGAGACCCAGTACTTC. Protein: CASRYQRGETQYF.

This clonotype was counted between two and nine times. The CDR3 here is CSAAGLAGSYNEQFF. Here the CDR3 DNA reads TGCAGTGCCGCCGGACTAGCGGGATCTTACAATGAGCAGTTCTTC. The chain links TRBV20-1 to TRBJ2-1; 12 nucleotides match TRBD2. The CDR3 runs 15 residues. CDR1 DFQATT and CDR2 SNEGSKA come from the germline V gene (reference sequence). Losses at the gene ends were 6 bases for V and 4 bases for J; bases not matched to a gene: 7.

This clonotype has more than one count but fewer than ten. The CDR3 region has the DNA TGCAGTGCTAGCTTGACAGGAAAGATCTACGAGCAGTACTTC. Protein product: CSASLTGKIYEQYF. J is TRBJ2-7 and V is TRBV20-1, with TRBD1 as a possible D gene (6 bases). This CDR3 contains 14 residues. V was trimmed by 3 bases and J by 3 bases, leaving 15 bases between them. The germline V gene encodes CDR1 DFQATT and CDR2 SNEGSKA (reference sequence).

The V and J genes are TRBV5-6 and TRBJ2-6; D possibly uses TRBD1 or TRBD2 (6 bases each). This CDR3 spans 18 amino acids. V lost 7 bases, J lost 0 bases, and 20 bases lay in between. CDR1 is SGHDT and CDR2 is YYEEEE in the germline V gene. The CDR3 region is CASCSGADSLSGANVLTF. The CDR3 nucleotides read TGTGCCAGCTGCTCGGGGGCAGACTCGCTCTCTGGGGCCAACGTCCTGACTTTC.

The chain joins TRBV2 to TRBJ2-3; TRBD2 matches 10 bases. Germline assignment: CDR1 SNHLY and CDR2 FYNNEI. Trimming took 6 bases from V and 8 from J; bases not matched to a gene: 11. The CDR3 extends over 15 amino acids. The CDR3 DNA is TGTGCCAGCAGCCCGCAGCGGGGGGGCTTAGGTACGCAGTATTTT. It encodes CASSPQRGGLGTQYF.

The V and J genes are TRBV28 and TRBJ2-7, with 7 bases lining up with TRBD1. Looked up from germline, CDR1 is MDHEN and CDR2 is SYDVKM. V shed 6 bases, J shed 0 bases, and the junction held 8 bases outside the gene matches. The CDR3 extends over 15 amino acids. The CDR3 DNA reads as TGTGCCAGCAGCTCCGGGACAGTGAGCTCCTACGAGCAGTACTTC. Its translation is CASSSGTVSSYEQYF.

In the case of this clonotype: One end of the junction varies from germline; a read error may be responsible. The V gene is TRBV7-7, the J gene TRBJ2-6; unclear D gene. Germline V gene lookup returns CDR1 SSHAT and CDR2 FNYEAQ (reference sequence). The CDR3 runs to 15 residues. The DNA of the CDR3 is TGTGCTAGCAGCCCTCTCAACACTGGGACCAACGTCCTGACTTTC. This translates into CASSPLNTGTNVLTF.

V is TRBV28 and J is TRBJ2-6; D remains ambiguous. The CDR3 consists of 15 residues. Trimming cost V 7 bases and J 1 base, with 11 bases left between them. In germline, CDR1 is MDHEN, CDR2 SYDVKM. CDR3 region: CASTKEGSGANVLTF. The CDR3 region has the DNA TGTGCCAGCACCAAGGAAGGATCTGGGGCCAACGTCCTGACTTTC.

This clonotype was seen a handful of times. CDR3 nucleotide sequence: TGTGCCAGCAGGGCCTCTGGGATGGATGAGCAGTTCTTC. It specifies CASRASGMDEQFF. J is TRBJ2-1 and V is TRBV12-3 or TRBV12-4; D remains unclear. V was shortened by 6 bases and J by 8 bases, with 14 bases between the two germline ends. The CDR3 is 13 amino acids.

The chain employs TRBV7-9 and TRBJ2-3; 10 bases line up with TRBD2. This CDR3 region has 16 residues. Trimming removed 6 bases from V and 5 bases from J; junction bases left unmatched: 11. CDR1 is SEHNR, CDR2 FQNEAQ, per germline (reference sequence). CDR3 DNA sequence: TGTGCCAGCAGGGCCTGGGGACTAGCGCTTCAAGATACGCAGTATTTT. This encodes CASRAWGLALQDTQYF.

The chain has TRBV7-2 and TRBJ1-5; the D is unclear. The length of the CDR3 is 13 residues. The V gene's germline CDR1 is SGHTA and CDR2 FQGNSA. Deletions cut 1 base from V and 7 bases from J, with 8 bases between. In nucleotides, the CDR3 is TGTGCCAGCAGCTTAGGGTTGTGGCAGCCCCAGCATTTT. Amino acid sequence: CASSLGLWQPQHF.

The V gene is TRBV13, the J gene TRBJ2-3, with 7 nucleotides matching TRBD2. The CDR3 totals 15 residues. The junction had 6 bases not matched to a gene; V was cut back by 6 bases and J by 0 bases. Germline V gives CDR1 PRHDT, CDR2 FYEKMQ (reference sequence). The chain's CDR3 is CASSFEAGSTDTQYF. In DNA form, the CDR3 reads TGTGCCAGCAGTTTCGAAGCGGGGAGCACAGATACGCAGTATTTT. Full variable domain (rest looked up from reference TRBV13 and TRBJ2-3): AAGVIQSPRHLIKEKRETATLKCYPIPRHDTVYWYQQGPGQDPQFLISFYEKMQSDKGSIPDRFSAQQFSDYHSELNMSSLELGDSALYFCASSFEAGSTDTQYFGPGTRLTVL.

The sample holds a few counts of this clonotype. The chain links TRBV28 to TRBJ2-5, with D unresolved. The CDR3 extends over 15 amino acids. The V gene lost 2 bases and the J gene lost 7 bases, with 17 bases spanning the gap. Germline CDR1 MDHEN, CDR2 SYDVKM. Written as DNA, the CDR3 is TGTGCCAGCAGTTTAGGCCTACCCCCGGCAGGGACCCAGTACTTC. Protein product: CASSLGLPPAGTQYF.

This clonotype has a handful of counts. This chain links TRBV7-2 with TRBJ1-2; D might be TRBD1 (6 bases). Germline CDR1 reads SGHTA; CDR2 reads FQGNSA. The CDR3 loop spans 13 amino acids. Trimming removed 6 bases at V and 7 bases at J, with 15 bases between. The CDR3 protein is CASRGPKGGGYTF. CDR3 coding DNA: TGTGCCAGCAGGGGCCCTAAGGGGGGTGGCTACACCTTC.

The chain carries TRBV6-5 and TRBJ1-2; maybe TRBD1 (5 bases). The CDR3 extends over 14 amino acids. Between the trimmed V and J ends, which lost 2 bases and 0 bases, there was a span of 7 bases. Germline-derived CDR1 and CDR2 are MNHEY and SVGAGI. The CDR3 DNA reads TGTGCCAGCAGTTACGGGGGTACTAACTATGGCTACACCTTC. This translates into CASSYGGTNYGYTF.

This clonotype was seen only a few times. V usage is TRBV12-5 and J usage is TRBJ2-2; no reliable D call. Trimming stripped 7 bases from V and 6 bases from J, with 12 bases between. The CDR3 covers 13 residues. The V gene's germline CDR1 is LGHNT and CDR2 FRNRAP. The CDR3 loop reads CASEDLVAGELFF. Here the CDR3 DNA reads TGTGCTAGTGAGGATTTAGTTGCCGGGGAGCTGTTTTTT.

This clonotype was counted between two and nine times. The chain couples TRBV29-1 to TRBJ2-5, with a tentative D call TRBD2 (6 bases). Near its end, the DNA agrees better with TRBJ2-1, so the J call may be wrong. CDR1 and CDR2 (germline): SQVTM, ANQGSEA. This CDR3 contains 13 residues. CDR3 nucleotides: TGCAGCGTGGTGGATATAGGGAGGAATGAGCAGTTCTTC. It encodes CSVVDIGRNEQFF.